A selection of T cell receptor beta chains follows, all from one sample in a study of blood T cell repertoires in COVID-19. Assay: immunoSEQ multiplex PCR; the TCRdb copy retains only in-frame clones and omits some. The sample consists of roughly 99,000 clones, more than 70% of them appearing once. Sequencing was carried out using peripheral blood. The source is a man aged 40-50 years with active or convalescent COVID-19. The CDR3 runs from the conserved cysteine through the conserved F or W.

TRBJ1-4,TRBV12-3/TRBV12-4,CASSGGPEKLFF
TRBJ2-7,TRBV10-1,CASSESASGLRKQYF
TRBJ1-1,TRBV7-9,CAIRLDRVDTEAFF
TRBJ1-2,TRBV6-5,CASTAGYGYTF
TRBJ1-6,TRBV7-2,CASSSNRGSGSPLHF
TRBJ1-2,TRBV20-1,CSATDTGASYGYTF
TRBJ2-7,TRBV19,CASSMFGGLYEQYF
TRBJ1-4,TRBV19,CASSSYRDRGTNEKLFF
TRBJ2-5,TRBV7-2,CASSPQQGPETQYF
TRBJ1-2,TRBV18,CASSPGLESLANYGYTF
TRBJ2-1,TRBV20-1,CSASELAGRGEQFF